These 3 T cell receptor beta chains originate from one sample sequenced in a study of identical twins. MiXCR was run by TCRdb on the 5' RACE reads, yielding one entry per CDR3 protein. The table lists 1.5 million to 2 million distinct CDR3 sequences, about 30% of them singletons. Specimen: cord blood. These receptors were collected from a newborn girl in good health.

The sample holds a few counts of this clonotype. In nucleotides, the CDR3 is TGTGCCAGCACCGGGACAGGGAGGTTCAATCAGCCCCAGCATTTT. Its translation: CASTGTGRFNQPQHF. The chain recombines TRBV6-1 with TRBJ1-5; 9 nucleotides align to TRBD1. The CDR3 loop spans 15 amino acids. Per germline, CDR1 MNHNS and CDR2 SASEGT. The V segment lost 7 bases and the J segment 3 bases; nucleotides outside the gene matches: 7.

The CDR3: CASIKGVSGANTGELFF. The CDR3 coding sequence is TGTGCCAGCATTAAGGGGGTATCGGGCGCGAACACCGGGGAGCTGTTTTTT. The V call is TRBV12-3 or TRBV12-4, the J call TRBJ2-2; TRBD1 is a possible D gene (6 bases). V lost 7 bases, J lost 0 bases, and 18 bases lay in between. The CDR3 covers 17 residues.

V is TRBV7-2 and J is TRBJ2-3, with no clear D. The V end lost 5 bases, the J end lost 7 bases, and 10 bases lay between the germline ends. CDR1 is SGHTA and CDR2 is FQGNSA in the germline V gene. The CDR3 loop spans 12 amino acids. CDR3: CASSTEKNTQYF. The CDR3 region has the DNA TGTGCCAGCAGCACAGAAAAAAATACGCAGTATTTT.